What follows are 16 T cell receptor beta chains derived from one specimen sequenced in a study of T cell repertoires in cytomegalovirus infection. In TCRdb, the reads were re-called with MiXCR into one record per CDR3 protein. The sample lists fewer than 350,000 distinct CDR3 sequences; under 20% were seen once. The sequenced sample was PBMCs. The receptors stem from a human donor in good health (CMV status not recorded). Some clones in this sample may be carry-over from other donors' samples.

There are a few counts of this clonotype. The V call is TRBV6-2 or TRBV6-3, the J call TRBJ2-7; 7 nucleotides match TRBD2. The CDR3 spans 16 residues. Germline V gene lookup returns CDR1 MNHEY and CDR2 SVGEGT. V lost 8 bases, J lost 0 bases, and 13 bases stayed unmatched. The CDR3 bases are TGTGCCAGCGGAGACGCGGGGAGGGGCGCCTCCTACGAGCAGTACTTC. Amino acids: CASGDAGRGASYEQYF.

The sample holds many counts of this clonotype. The chain recombines TRBV20-1 with TRBJ2-3; D not certain. The germline gives CDR1 DFQATT, CDR2 SNEGSKA (reference sequence). The V and J ends lost 4 bases and 3 bases respectively, with 8 bases between them. This CDR3 is built from 12 residues. This CDR3 is CSATGLTDTQYF. CDR3 DNA sequence: TGCAGTGCTACCGGCTTGACAGATACGCAGTATTTT.

Many counts were recorded for this clonotype. The chain recombines TRBV6-2 or TRBV6-3 with TRBJ2-7; 7 bases align to TRBD1. J lost 0 bases, V lost 3 bases, and 5 bases had no gene match. Looked up from germline, CDR1 is MNHEY and CDR2 is SVGEGT. This CDR3 has 15 amino acids. DNA of the CDR3: TGTGCCAGCAGTTATCGACAGGGTCCCTCCTACGAGCAGTACTTC. It is translated as CASSYRQGPSYEQYF.

A few counts support this clonotype. The chain joins TRBV6-1 to TRBJ1-1; TRBD1 aligns across 7 bases. V was pared by 1 base and J by 11 bases, with 7 bases of the junction left unmatched. CDR1 is MNHNS and CDR2 is SASEGT in the germline V gene. CDR3 size: 13 residues. This CDR3 reads CASSEVNRGEAFF. For the CDR3, the DNA is TGTGCCAGCAGTGAAGTGAACAGGGGAGAGGCTTTCTTT.

This clonotype was found many times. The chain joins TRBV2 to TRBJ2-7; 7 bases are a match to TRBD1. The junction had 8 bases not matched to a gene; V was cut back by 9 bases and J by 0 bases. This CDR3 contains 14 residues. Germline values: CDR1 SNHLY, CDR2 FYNNEI. CDR3 residues: CARQRGPSSYEQYF. The CDR3 DNA reads TGTGCCAGACAAAGGGGGCCGAGCTCCTACGAGCAGTACTTC.

The V call is TRBV5-1, the J call TRBJ1-1, with 8 bases identical to TRBD1. After removal of 4 bases from V and 4 bases from J, the junction contained 9 bases not matched to a gene. The germline CDR1 and CDR2 sequences are SGHRS and YFSETQ. CDR3 size: 15 residues. CDR3 sequence: CASSLLGQGGTEAFF. For the CDR3, the DNA is TGCGCCAGCAGCCTATTAGGACAGGGCGGCACTGAAGCTTTCTTT.

This clonotype showed up many times. The chain combines TRBV9 with TRBJ1-1, with D possibly being TRBD1 (5 bases). V was cut by 4 bases and J by 4 bases, with 11 bases left in between. Looked up from germline, CDR1 is SGDLS and CDR2 is YYNGEE. CDR3 length equals 13 residues. CDR3 sequence reads: CASSFGQVTEAFF. The CDR3 DNA follows: TGTGCCAGCAGCTTCGGACAAGTCACTGAAGCTTTCTTT.

This chain uses TRBV20-1 with TRBJ2-5; 14 nucleotides line up with TRBD2. V dropped 6 bases and J dropped 1; count of bases not matched to a gene: 7. Germline V gene sequence: CDR1 DFQATT, CDR2 SNEGSKA (reference sequence). CDR3 length equals 16 residues. This CDR3 is CSAGGLAGAAQETQYF. The CDR3 DNA is TGCAGTGCGGGGGGACTAGCGGGGGCCGCCCAAGAGACCCAGTACTTC.

This clonotype was seen ten or more times. V is TRBV4-3 and J is TRBJ1-5, with D perhaps matching TRBD1 (6 bases). The ends were cut back, 0 bases at V and 4 bases at J, with 16 bases in the middle. The CDR3 extends over 17 amino acids. Germline V gene lookup returns CDR1 LGHNA and CDR2 YSLEER. CDR3 coding DNA: TGCGCCAGCAGCCAAGATATGGTCAGGGGTAATAATCAGCCCCAGCATTTT. This translates into CASSQDMVRGNNQPQHF.

The count of this clonotype is one. The chain is built from TRBV25-1 and TRBJ2-1, with D perhaps assigned TRBD1 or TRBD2 (6 bases each). This CDR3 contains 15 residues. V dropped 8 bases and J dropped 2 bases, with 16 bases sitting between them. Germline CDR1 and CDR2: MGHDK and SYGVNS. The CDR3 reads CASGLGRGAYNEQFF. CDR3 DNA sequence: TGTGCCAGCGGCCTCGGAAGGGGGGCCTACAATGAGCAGTTCTTC.

V usage is TRBV6-2 or TRBV6-3 and J usage is TRBJ2-2; D tentatively reads TRBD1 or TRBD2 (6 bases each). This CDR3 is built from 18 residues. The germline V and J ends were trimmed by 6 bases and 4 bases, with 24 bases remaining between them. Germline loops: CDR1 MNHEY, CDR2 SVGEGT. The chain's CDR3 is CASRVLSGAGLFTGELFF. CDR3 sequence (DNA): TGTGCCAGCAGGGTACTTTCGGGGGCAGGCTTGTTCACCGGGGAGCTGTTTTTT.

The chain links TRBV18 to TRBJ2-5; TRBD1 matches at 7 bases. With 3 bases clipped from V and 3 bases from J, the junction kept 7 bases outside the gene matches. The CDR3 length is 15 residues. CDR1 KGHSH and CDR2 LQKENI come from the germline V gene. CDR3 loop: CASSPSAQGEETQYF. DNA for the CDR3: TGTGCCAGCTCACCGTCGGCGCAGGGGGAAGAGACCCAGTACTTC.

The DNA of the CDR3 is TGCAGCGTTACACCGAACACTGAAGCTTTCTTT. It yields the protein CSVTPNTEAFF. The chain combines TRBV29-1 with TRBJ1-1, with unresolved D. Between the trimmed V and J ends, which lost 5 bases and 1 base, there was a span of 5 bases. Germline assignment: CDR1 SQVTM and CDR2 ANQGSEA. This CDR3 spans 11 amino acids.

This clonotype was counted between two and nine times. The chain employs TRBV10-3 and TRBJ2-7, with 8 positions matching TRBD2. Germline V gene lookup returns CDR1 ENHRY and CDR2 SYGVKD. Unmatched junction bases numbered 9, after V lost 6 bases and J lost 5 bases. CDR3 length equals 14 residues. The CDR3 is CAIRNTGGPNEQYF. CDR3 nucleotides: TGTGCCATCAGAAACACGGGAGGGCCGAACGAGCAGTACTTC.

CDR3 in amino acids: CSARDEGQPQYRSGNTIYF. Written as DNA, the CDR3 is TGCAGTGCTAGAGACGAGGGACAGCCCCAATACCGCTCTGGAAACACCATATATTTT. The chain couples TRBV20-1 to TRBJ1-3; 7 bases agree with TRBD1. Trimming removed 0 bases from V and 0 bases from J; junction bases left unmatched: 14. The CDR3 has 19 amino acids. Germline V gene sequence: CDR1 DFQATT, CDR2 SNEGSKA (reference sequence).

The chain joins TRBV7-9 to TRBJ1-2; 10 bases match TRBD1. J lost 8 bases, V lost 3 bases, and 12 bases had no gene match. The CDR3 contains 16 residues. Germline assignment: CDR1 SEHNR and CDR2 FQNEAQ (reference sequence). CDR3 in amino acids: CASSFGETGGEEGYTF. The CDR3, as DNA: TGTGCCAGCAGCTTTGGGGAGACAGGGGGCGAGGAAGGCTACACCTTC.